What follows is one T cell receptor (beta chain) and its context. The entry originates in a study of blood T cell repertoires in COVID-19. The CDR3 length is 14 residues. The junction had 7 bases not matched to a gene; V was cut back by 4 bases and J by 5 bases. The germline CDR1 and CDR2 sequences are SGHRS and YFSETQ. Using immunoSEQ multiplex PCR, the repertoire was profiled, and TCRdb retains in-frame clones only, with some absent. The sample consists of under 250,000 clones, around nine tenths of them appearing once. The sequence was collected from a man aged 18 to 35 with active or convalescent COVID-19. The rearrangement uses TRBV5-1 and TRBJ2-7, with 9 bases fitting TRBD2. The material sequenced was peripheral blood. CDR3 loop: CASSGLAGQNEQYF. DNA of the CDR3: TGCGCCAGCAGCGGGCTAGCGGGGCAAAACGAGCAGTACTTC.